The clone carrying this TCR beta chain was observed at least ten times. This record comes from a study of naive and memory T cell subsets. The CDR3 has 15 amino acids. CDR1 is DFQATT, CDR2 SNEGSKA, per germline (reference sequence). V was clipped by 3 bases and J by 6 bases; unmatched bases: 12. An oligonucleotide containing a UMI was ligated to the 3' end of TCR cDNA. Four PCR rounds used nested alpha and beta constant region primers plus the SP2 primer. TCRdb re-called the 5' RACE reads through MiXCR, storing one row per CDR3 protein. The table has 45,000 to 55,000 distinct CDR3 sequences, over 3.5% seen once.

This chain links TRBV20-1 with TRBJ2-7; the match to TRBD2 covers 9 bases. The receptor's source is a female donor in good health. CDR3 DNA: TGCAGTGCTAGCACCGGGGGGCTAGCGGGAACCGAGCAGTACTTC. Amino acid sequence: CSASTGGLAGTEQYF.